This entry lists 31 T cell receptor beta chains sequenced from one sample in a study of shared clonotypes between healthy human individuals. Profiling relied on immunoSEQ multiplex PCR, and the TCRdb table lists in-frame clones only, not all of them. The sample shows about 600,000 clones, about 97% of them seen only once. Sequencing was carried out using naive CD4+ T cells sorted from blood. Regarding subset: CD45RA+ positively selected. Receptors were obtained from a woman younger than 45 in good health.

The chain has TRBV5-1 and TRBJ1-5, with 7 nucleotides matching TRBD1. CDR1 SGHRS and CDR2 YFSETQ come from the germline V gene. The CDR3 totals 14 residues. V lost 0 bases and J lost 5; bases outside the gene matches: 2. The CDR3 here is CASSLAGGHQPQHF. CDR3 nucleotide sequence: TGCGCCAGCAGCTTGGCAGGGGGTCATCAGCCCCAGCATTTT.

The chain links TRBV18 to TRBJ2-7; TRBD2 agrees at 9 bases. Losses at the gene ends were 3 bases for V and 3 bases for J; bases not matched to a gene: 3. CDR3 size: 14 residues. Per the germline V gene, CDR1 is KGHSH and CDR2 is LQKENI. Written as DNA, the CDR3 is TGTGCCAGCTCACCGTCTAGCGGGAACTACGAGCAGTACTTC. Its translation: CASSPSSGNYEQYF.

This chain connects TRBV10-3 to TRBJ2-1; D ambiguous. This CDR3 comprises 14 residues. Germline values: CDR1 ENHRY, CDR2 SYGVKD. The ends were cut back, 5 bases at V and 2 bases at J, with 10 bases in the middle. The CDR3 protein is CAISPSETYNEQFF. The CDR3 DNA reads TGTGCCATCAGTCCCAGCGAGACCTACAATGAGCAGTTCTTC.

The chain combines TRBV7-9 with TRBJ2-3; 11 bases match TRBD1. V was pared by 11 bases and J by 1 base, with 2 bases of the junction left unmatched. This CDR3 region has 13 residues. Looked up from germline, CDR1 is SEHNR and CDR2 is FQNEAQ (reference sequence). The CDR3 DNA sequence: TGTGCCGGACAGGGGGCTGGCACAGATACGCAGTATTTT. It specifies CAGQGAGTDTQYF.

This sequence joins TRBV7-9 and TRBJ2-2; unclear D gene. Trimming removed 5 bases at V and 8 bases at J, with 9 bases between. Looked up from germline, CDR1 is SEHNR and CDR2 is FQNEAQ (reference sequence). This CDR3 is 12 amino acids long. As DNA, the CDR3 is TGTGCCAGCAGCCTTGAGGCGGGGGAGCTGTTTTTT. As protein: CASSLEAGELFF.

The chain uses TRBV4-1 and TRBJ1-4, with 10 bases aligning to TRBD1. J was trimmed by 8 bases and V by 4 bases; bases with no gene match: 4. The CDR3 contains 14 residues. The V gene's germline CDR1 is MGHRA and CDR2 YSYEKL. CDR3 loop: CASSLDRGLEKLFF. CDR3 bases: TGCGCCAGCAGCCTCGACAGGGGGCTCGAAAAACTGTTTTTT.

The rearrangement links TRBV27 to TRBJ2-1, with 16 bases that match TRBD2. This CDR3 is 19 amino acids long. V dropped 5 bases and J dropped 3; count of bases not matched to a gene: 10. CDR1 and CDR2 (germline): MNHEY, SMNVEV (reference sequence). CDR3 in DNA: TGTGCCAGCAGTCCCGGGACTAGCGGGAGGGCCGCCTACTACAATGAGCAGTTCTTC. It yields the protein CASSPGTSGRAAYYNEQFF.

A single count supports this clone. This rearrangement joins TRBV27 to TRBJ2-3, with TRBD1 matching over 11 bases. This CDR3 contains 15 residues. With V trimmed by 2 bases and J by 10 bases, 8 bases remained unmatched. CDR1 is MNHEY and CDR2 is SMNVEV in the germline V gene (reference sequence). In nucleotides, the CDR3 is TGTGCCAGCAGTTTAGCCGGACAGGGGGCCCTGGCGCAGTATTTT. It translates to CASSLAGQGALAQYF.

The V gene is TRBV28, the J gene TRBJ1-5; tentatively, D is TRBD1 (6 bases). The CDR3 spans 14 residues. Germline lookup yields CDR1 MDHEN and CDR2 SYDVKM. The V and J ends lost 2 bases and 5 bases respectively, with 10 bases between them. The CDR3 region is CASSLMRGDQPQHF. The CDR3 nucleotides are TGTGCCAGCAGTTTAATGAGGGGGGATCAGCCCCAGCATTTT.

The chain employs TRBV7-9 and TRBJ1-4, with 7 nucleotides matching TRBD1. The germline V gene encodes CDR1 SEHNR and CDR2 FQNEAQ (reference sequence). This CDR3 has 14 amino acids. Germline trimming cut 1 base from V and 12 bases from J; bases unmatched to any gene: 8. The CDR3 here is CASSLGQGKAELFF. The DNA for the CDR3 is TGTGCCAGCAGCTTAGGACAGGGCAAGGCGGAACTGTTTTTT.

The V call is TRBV6-1, the J call TRBJ1-1; D might be TRBD1 (6 bases). This CDR3 is built from 13 residues. The V gene's germline CDR1 is MNHNS and CDR2 SASEGT. V dropped 8 bases and J dropped 0 bases, with 10 bases sitting between them. The CDR3 reads CASDRLVNTEAFF. CDR3 DNA: TGTGCCAGCGACAGGCTTGTGAACACTGAAGCTTTCTTT.

The chain joins TRBV6-4 to TRBJ2-1, with TRBD2 matching over 15 bases. Germline values: CDR1 MRHNA, CDR2 SNTAGT. V lost 6 bases to trimming and J lost 2 bases; unmatched junction nucleotides: 5. This CDR3 is 17 amino acids long. The CDR3 sequence: CASSPGLAGGAYNEQFF. CDR3 nucleotides: TGTGCCAGCAGCCCGGGACTAGCGGGAGGCGCCTACAATGAGCAGTTCTTC.

The chain combines TRBV18 with TRBJ1-4; no clear D gene. Trimming shortened V by 3 bases and J by 5 bases, and 13 bases separated the two germline ends. Germline CDR1 and CDR2: KGHSH and LQKENI. The CDR3 runs to 15 residues. CDR3 DNA sequence: TGTGCCAGCTCACCCCCGGGGATTGGGAATGAAAAACTGTTTTTT. It is translated as CASSPPGIGNEKLFF.

J is TRBJ2-1 and V is TRBV4-1; maybe TRBD1 (5 bases). The CDR3 is made up of 16 amino acids. CDR1 is MGHRA, CDR2 YSYEKL, per germline. Deletions cut 5 bases from V and 5 bases from J, with 19 bases between. The CDR3 coding sequence is TGCGCCAGCAGCTCACGACAGAACCTATGGGACAATGAGCAGTTCTTC. Amino acid sequence: CASSSRQNLWDNEQFF.

The genes are TRBV5-8 and TRBJ1-2, with D unclear. Per germline, CDR1 SGHTS and CDR2 YDEGEE. The length of the CDR3 is 16 residues. Trimming pared 0 bases from V and 0 bases from J, leaving 12 bases between. The CDR3 DNA follows: TGTGCCAGCAGCTTGGTCGAGGCTACGTCTAACTATGGCTACACCTTC. Translation gives CASSLVEATSNYGYTF. Full variable domain (outside the CDR3, taken from reference TRBV5-8 and TRBJ1-2): EAGVTQSPTHLIKTRGQQATLRCSPISGHTSVYWYQQALGLGLQFLLWYDEGEERNRGNFPPRFSGRQFPNYSSELNVNALELEDSALYLCASSLVEATSNYGYTFGSGTRLTVV.

The V call is TRBV11-2, the J call TRBJ1-4; D may be TRBD1 (6 bases). V was trimmed by 5 bases and J by 12 bases, leaving 13 bases between them. Per germline, CDR1 SGHAT and CDR2 FQNNGV. There are 12 residues in the CDR3. CDR3 protein: CASSETGLQLFF. The CDR3 DNA sequence: TGTGCCAGCAGCGAGACAGGTTTACAACTGTTTTTT.

The CDR3 loop reads CASSLVTGPYGYTF. For the CDR3, the DNA is TGTGCCAGCAGCTTAGTGACAGGCCCTTATGGCTACACCTTC. The V call is TRBV7-9, the J call TRBJ1-2, with D possibly TRBD1 on 6 matching bases. V dropped 1 base and J dropped 5 bases, with 11 bases sitting between them. CDR1 SEHNR and CDR2 FQNEAQ come from the germline V gene (reference sequence). The CDR3 runs to 14 residues.

The V call is TRBV10-3, the J call TRBJ2-2; possibly TRBD2 for D (7 bases). CDR1 is ENHRY, CDR2 SYGVKD, per germline. The V end was cut by 5 bases, the J end by 4 bases, with 17 bases between. The CDR3 loop spans 16 amino acids. The CDR3 spells CAISPGLGGSTGELFF. CDR3 coding DNA: TGTGCCATCAGTCCTGGACTAGGGGGAAGCACCGGGGAGCTGTTTTTT.

The chain employs TRBV5-1 and TRBJ1-5, with D hard to call. Trimming took 4 bases from V and 0 from J, leaving 14 bases between them. This CDR3 comprises 16 residues. From germline, CDR1 is SGHRS and CDR2 YFSETQ. The chain's CDR3 is CASSPGPGNSNQPQHF. In DNA form, the CDR3 reads TGCGCCAGCAGCCCCGGGCCGGGTAATAGCAATCAGCCCCAGCATTTT.

The V call is TRBV28, the J call TRBJ1-2, with D tentatively TRBD1 (5 bases). Trimming removed 7 bases at V and 1 base at J, with 13 bases between. The CDR3 runs to 14 residues. The V gene's germline CDR1 is MDHEN and CDR2 SYDVKM. This CDR3 reads CASTPGGRNYGYTF. The CDR3 nucleotides read TGTGCCAGCACTCCCGGGGGACGTAACTATGGCTACACCTTC.

This sequence joins TRBV19 and TRBJ1-2, with 8 nucleotides matching TRBD1. CDR3 length: 13 amino acids. Germline-derived CDR1 and CDR2 are LNHDA and SQIVND (reference sequence). The V segment lost 7 bases and the J segment 8 bases; nucleotides outside the gene matches: 9. DNA of the CDR3: TGTGCCAGTATTATTCCAGGGGGCCGAGGCTACACCTTC. Residues: CASIIPGGRGYTF.

The chain has TRBV9 and TRBJ2-2; a weak D match, TRBD1 (5 bases). The ends were cut back, 0 bases at V and 2 bases at J, with 8 bases in the middle. This CDR3 region has 15 residues. CDR1 SGDLS and CDR2 YYNGEE come from the germline V gene. The CDR3 region has the DNA TGTGCCAGCAGCGTAGCCGGACAAAACACCGGGGAGCTGTTTTTT. Its protein is CASSVAGQNTGELFF.

This clone was counted a single time. The sample has other DNA sequences that encode this CDR3 too. V gene TRBV18 combines with J gene TRBJ2-3; no firm D call. Looked up from germline, CDR1 is KGHSH and CDR2 is LQKENI. The length of the CDR3 is 13 residues. V shed 3 bases and J shed 0 bases, with 4 bases lying between them. The CDR3 sequence: CASSPGSTDTQYF. The CDR3 coding sequence is TGTGCCAGCTCACCTGGCAGCACAGATACGCAGTATTTT.

The rearrangement joins TRBV7-9 to TRBJ1-6; 8 nucleotides agree with TRBD1. The V segment lost 1 base and the J segment 7 bases; nucleotides outside the gene matches: 6. The CDR3 runs 16 residues. Germline V gene sequence: CDR1 SEHNR, CDR2 FQNEAQ (reference sequence). The CDR3 protein is CASSLGAGTGNSPLHF. CDR3 sequence (DNA): TGTGCCAGCAGCTTAGGAGCCGGGACAGGAAATTCACCCCTCCACTTT. The full variable domain, in which reference TRBV7-9 and TRBJ1-6 provide the parts outside the CDR3, is DTGVSQNPRHKITKRGQNVTFRCDPISEHNRLYWYRQTLGQGPEFLTYFQNEAQLEKSRLLSDRFSAERPKGSFSTLEIQRTEQGDSAMYLCASSLGAGTGNSPLHFGNGTRLTVT.

As for this clone: Other DNA variants within this sample encode the same CDR3. V is TRBV5-1 and J is TRBJ2-5; unclear D gene. The CDR3 loop spans 13 amino acids. With 0 bases removed from V and 2 bases from J, the gap between germline ends came to 5 bases. Germline V gives CDR1 SGHRS, CDR2 YFSETQ. The CDR3 nucleotides read TGCGCCAGCAGCTTGGCCAGTCAAGAGACCCAGTACTTC. Its translation is CASSLASQETQYF.

The chain couples TRBV2 to TRBJ1-1; 8 bases fit TRBD1. Germline lookup yields CDR1 SNHLY and CDR2 FYNNEI. CDR3 length: 13 residues. V dropped 4 bases and J dropped 4; count of bases not matched to a gene: 2. The CDR3 is CASSVTGVTEAFF. CDR3 nucleotide sequence: TGTGCCAGCAGTGTGACAGGGGTCACTGAAGCTTTCTTT.

V usage is TRBV19 and J usage is TRBJ1-5, with D possibly being TRBD1 (6 bases). Germline V gene data show CDR1 as LNHDA and CDR2 as SQIVND (reference sequence). The V end was cut by 6 bases, the J end by 5 bases, with 17 bases between. The CDR3 has 15 amino acids. The CDR3 region is CASRLAAGVYQPQHF. In nucleotides, the CDR3 is TGTGCCAGTAGGTTGGCGGCAGGGGTTTATCAGCCCCAGCATTTT.

Only one count was recorded for this clone. The chain uses TRBV5-1 and TRBJ2-1; 13 bases are shared with TRBD2. Germline values: CDR1 SGHRS, CDR2 YFSETQ. J lost 7 bases, V lost 4 bases, and 11 bases had no gene match. The CDR3 contains 17 residues. Here the CDR3 reads CASSIRSGLAGTNEQFF. The DNA of the CDR3 is TGCGCCAGCAGCATTCGGTCGGGACTAGCGGGAACGAATGAGCAGTTCTTC.

The chain employs TRBV28 and TRBJ1-5; perhaps TRBD1 as D (6 bases). The CDR3 spans 15 residues. The V end was cut by 4 bases, the J end by 4 bases, with 14 bases between. Germline-derived CDR1 and CDR2 are MDHEN and SYDVKM. The CDR3 coding sequence is TGTGCCAGCAGTTCAACAGGGTGGAGAAATCAGCCCCAGCATTTT. It specifies CASSSTGWRNQPQHF.

This clone was counted only a few times. This chain uses TRBV6-1 with TRBJ1-5, with TRBD1 as a possible D gene (5 bases). This CDR3 is 15 amino acids long. V was trimmed by 0 bases and J by 5 bases, leaving 11 bases between them. Germline assignment: CDR1 MNHNS and CDR2 SASEGT. The CDR3 DNA is TGTGCCAGCAGTGAAGCGGGACCCTACGATCAGCCCCAGCATTTT. Encoded protein: CASSEAGPYDQPQHF.

V and J are TRBV28 and TRBJ2-7; D possibly corresponds to TRBD2 (5 bases). The germline CDR1 and CDR2 sequences are MDHEN and SYDVKM. The CDR3 consists of 13 residues. Trimming stripped 5 bases from V and 2 bases from J, with 10 bases between. The CDR3 spells CASSAGVPYEQYF. DNA for the CDR3: TGTGCCAGCAGTGCCGGGGTCCCCTACGAGCAGTACTTC.